Presented here are 9 T cell receptor beta chains from one specimen sequenced in a study of identical twins. TCRdb redid the calling of the 5' RACE reads with MiXCR, one entry per CDR3 protein. The table has some 660,000 distinct CDR3 sequences, over 8.5% seen once. These data were also filed under a second study, of yellow fever vaccine responses in identical twins.

The sequenced sample was PBMCs. These receptors were obtained from a woman aged 18 to 35 in good health.

The sample holds a few counts of this clonotype. The chain links TRBV2 to TRBJ2-7, with D hard to call. The CDR3 sequence is 11 residues long. V was pared by 10 bases and J by 7 bases, with 14 bases between. Germline lookup yields CDR1 SNHLY and CDR2 FYNNEI. The CDR3 loop reads CATVFAREQYF. As DNA, the CDR3 is TGTGCCACCGTCTTCGCGAGGGAGCAGTACTTC.

The CDR3 nucleotides read TGTGCCAGCAGCCCGGGGGTGGTATGGTACGAGCAGTACTTC. Encoded protein: CASSPGVVWYEQYF. This chain uses TRBV5-6 with TRBJ2-7, with D possibly TRBD2 on 6 matching bases. The V and J ends lost 4 bases and 4 bases respectively, with 15 bases between them. CDR1 is SGHDT and CDR2 is YYEEEE in the germline V gene. CDR3 size: 14 residues.

This clonotype was observed many times. The CDR3 sequence: CSARDGIPRQPSYGYTF. The CDR3 DNA follows: TGCAGTGCTAGAGATGGGATTCCGAGACAGCCTAGCTATGGCTACACCTTC. This chain joins TRBV20-1 and TRBJ1-2, with D possibly being TRBD1 (5 bases). V lost 0 bases to trimming and J lost 4 bases, with 21 bases between them. The CDR3 loop spans 17 amino acids. Germline V gives CDR1 DFQATT, CDR2 SNEGSKA (reference sequence).

CDR3 loop: CASSEAFWVAGETQYF. CDR3 nucleotides: TGTGCCAGCAGTGAAGCGTTCTGGGTCGCCGGCGAGACCCAGTACTTC. The chain combines TRBV2 with TRBJ2-5; D is ambiguous. The ends were cut back, 0 bases at V and 5 bases at J, with 16 bases in the middle. This CDR3 spans 16 amino acids. Germline-derived CDR1 and CDR2 are SNHLY and FYNNEI.

This clonotype was counted between two and nine times. The V gene is TRBV5-5, the J gene TRBJ2-3; D is uncertain. Looked up from germline, CDR1 is SGHKS and CDR2 is YYEKEE (reference sequence). The CDR3 spans 15 residues. Trimming stripped 4 bases from V and 1 base from J, with 13 bases between. The CDR3, as DNA: TGTGCCAGCAGCCCTGTCGCGTTTCGCACAGATACGCAGTATTTT. Translating gives CASSPVAFRTDTQYF.

The chain recombines TRBV20-1 with TRBJ2-1, with TRBD2 matching over 9 bases. This CDR3 is built from 15 residues. Looked up from germline, CDR1 is DFQATT and CDR2 is SNEGSKA (reference sequence). Trimming at V came to 4 bases and at J to 9 bases, leaving 13 bases not matched to a gene. Here the CDR3 reads CSANVGGRAIVEQFF. The CDR3 DNA reads TGCAGTGCTAATGTCGGCGGGAGGGCCATCGTTGAGCAGTTCTTC.

This clonotype showed up just once. The chain combines TRBV7-2 with TRBJ2-1, with D perhaps TRBD2 (5 bases). CDR1 and CDR2 from the germline V gene are SGHTA and FQGNSA. The CDR3 is made up of 18 amino acids. Trimming removed 0 bases from V and 0 bases from J, with 15 bases in between. CDR3 region: CASSLALTPGSSYNEQFF. In nucleotides, the CDR3 is TGTGCCAGCAGCTTAGCGCTAACCCCGGGGAGCTCCTACAATGAGCAGTTCTTC.

CDR3 nucleotides: TGCAGTGCCGAGGCGGGGCGGGGGGTGTACGAGCAGTACTTC. Translation gives CSAEAGRGVYEQYF. The rearrangement uses TRBV20-1 and TRBJ2-7; 8 nucleotides align to TRBD2. Germline assignment: CDR1 DFQATT and CDR2 SNEGSKA (reference sequence). The CDR3 is 14 amino acids. V was clipped by 6 bases and J by 4 bases; unmatched bases: 11.

The sample holds a few counts of this clonotype. V usage is TRBV28 and J usage is TRBJ2-5; TRBD1 agrees at 8 bases. The CDR3 is made up of 15 amino acids. Unmatched junction bases numbered 9, after V lost 4 bases and J lost 5 bases. Per the germline V gene, CDR1 is MDHEN and CDR2 is SYDVKM. CDR3 in amino acids: CASSSGQDYWETQYF. The CDR3 coding sequence is TGTGCCAGCAGTTCGGGACAGGATTATTGGGAGACCCAGTACTTC.